This TCR beta chain was sequenced during a study of T cells in tuberculosis. Notes on the study in general: Some low-affinity tetramer-binding T cells may be absent from this sample.

This clone was seen once. Cells were sorted from thawed PBMC rested overnight and stained with GMM-loaded CD1B tetramer, viability dye and anti-CD3. C32 glucose monomycolate from Rhodococcus equi was loaded onto the CD1B tetramers. Roughly 92,000 tetramer-negative cells were sorted from each donor. Sequencing of TCR-alpha and TCR-beta chains was unpaired. Profiling relied on immunoSEQ multiplex PCR, and the TCRdb table lists in-frame clones only, not all of them. Of roughly 92,000 clones listed, around 90% were seen once; the top ten hold 1.5% to 2%. The germline V gene encodes CDR1 LNHDA and CDR2 SQIVND (reference sequence). V lost 6 bases and J 0 bases, leaving 14 bases between the germline ends. This CDR3 is 15 amino acids long.

The sequence was collected from an adult woman with latent tuberculosis. Sequenced input: CD1b-GMM tetramer-negative cells sorted from PBMCs. This chain uses TRBV19 with TRBJ1-1; unclear D gene. The chain's CDR3 is CASSIRSNMNTEAFF. CDR3 nucleotides: TGTGCCAGTAGCATCCGTTCAAACATGAACACTGAAGCTTTCTTT.